A selection of T cell receptor beta chains follows, all from one sample in a study of blood T cell repertoires in COVID-19. Sequenced by immunoSEQ multiplex PCR; TCRdb stores in-frame clones only, minus some. The table records under 150,000 clones, 75% to 90% of them present only once. The sequenced material came from peripheral blood. These receptors all stem from a man aged 45-65 years with active COVID-19. Both conserved end residues are part of each CDR3. D genes are given only for firm matches. Clone sizes are given selectively: once, few, many, or a class where the clone is expanded.

d_gene,j_gene,v_gene,abundance,CDR3nt,CDR3aa
.,TRBJ2-7,TRBV25-1,.,TGTGCCAGCAGTCCTCAGGTTAACTCCTACGAGCAGTACTTC,CASSPQVNSYEQYF
TRBD1,TRBJ2-7,TRBV24-1,.,TGTGCCACCAGTGATTTTCGGGACAGATCCTACGAGCAGTACTTC,CATSDFRDRSYEQYF
.,TRBJ1-1,TRBV5-5,.,TGTGCCAGCAGCTTTGGCCCGGACAGTGAAGCTTTCTTT,CASSFGPDSEAFF
.,TRBJ2-2,TRBV19,.,TGTGCCAGTAGTACAGGGACCGGGGAGCTGTTTTTT,CASSTGTGELFF
.,TRBJ1-4,TRBV5-1,.,TGCGCCAGCAGCCCCCGAGGGGAAAAACTGTTTTTT,CASSPRGEKLFF
TRBD2,TRBJ2-4,TRBV4-1,.,TGCGCCAGCAGCCAAACCGGGGGGAGAGGAAACATTCAGTACTTC,CASSQTGGRGNIQYF
TRBD1,TRBJ1-6,TRBV2,.,TGTGCCAGCAGCGGACAGGGGGCCGATTCACCCCTCCACTTT,CASSGQGADSPLHF
TRBD2,TRBJ2-5,TRBV5-1,.,TGCGCCAGCAGCTTCGGCGGGGGGGGAGAGACCCAGTACTTC,CASSFGGGGETQYF
TRBD1,TRBJ2-3,TRBV7-8,once,TGTGCCAGCAGCCTCGAATGGACAGGGGGTAGGACAGATACGCAGTATTTT,CASSLEWTGGRTDTQYF
.,TRBJ2-7,TRBV19,.,TGTGCCAGTAGCATCCATCCAGGGGCCTTCAACTACGAGCAGTACTTC,CASSIHPGAFNYEQYF
TRBD1,TRBJ2-3,TRBV18,once,TGTGCCAGCTCACCCCCGGGGACAGGCCTAGGCACAGATACGCAGTATTTT,CASSPPGTGLGTDTQYF
.,TRBJ1-4,TRBV5-6,.,TGTGCCAGCAGCTCGGCCTTGAGGGATGAAAAACTGTTTTTT,CASSSALRDEKLFF
.,TRBJ1-1,TRBV10-3,.,TGTGCCACCGCAACCGAGGGGGGGCGTACTGAAGCTTTCTTT,CATATEGGRTEAFF
TRBD2,TRBJ2-2,TRBV28,.,TGTGCCAGCAACTCACCCACTAGCGGAAGGACCGGGGAGCTGTTTTTT,CASNSPTSGRTGELFF
TRBD1,TRBJ2-3,TRBV13,.,TGTGCCAGCAGCCAAATGCGGACCGACAGGGGGCGACCAGATACGCAGTATTTT,CASSQMRTDRGRPDTQYF
TRBD2,TRBJ2-2,TRBV7-3,.,TGTGCCAGTACCGCGGGGGGGCTAGGATCTTCCGGGGAGCTGTTTTTT,CASTAGGLGSSGELFF
TRBD1,TRBJ2-7,TRBV18,.,TGTGCCAGCTCACCAGGGAGCCGAGGACAGGTCTACGAGCAGTACTTC,CASSPGSRGQVYEQYF
.,TRBJ1-5,TRBV5-5,.,TGTGCCAGCAGCTTGGCAGGGGTCAATCAGCCCCAGCATTTT,CASSLAGVNQPQHF
.,TRBJ2-3,TRBV14,.,TGTGCCAGCAGCCAAGGTTATGCGACAGATACGCAGTATTTT,CASSQGYATDTQYF
.,TRBJ2-7,TRBV15,.,TGTGCCACCAGCAGAGGACCGACGGAGTCCTACGAGCAGTACTTC,CATSRGPTESYEQYF
TRBD1,TRBJ2-5,TRBV7-8,.,TGTGCCAGCAGCCGGGGACAGGGAAACTCAGAGACCCAGTACTTC,CASSRGQGNSETQYF
TRBD2,TRBJ2-5,TRBV6-5,once,TGTGCCAGCAGCGCCCCGGGGGGACAAGAGACCCAGTACTTC,CASSAPGGQETQYF
TRBD1,TRBJ2-7,TRBV19,.,TGTGCCAGTAGCACCCGCGGACAGGGGGAGGGCGACGAGCAGTACTTC,CASSTRGQGEGDEQYF
.,TRBJ1-2,TRBV20-1,.,TGCAGTGCTATACAGGGAGTCGGCTACACCTTC,CSAIQGVGYTF
TRBD2,TRBJ2-3,TRBV7-2,.,TGTGCCAGCAGCTTACTGGGACTACGCACAGATACGCAGTATTTT,CASSLLGLRTDTQYF